This is a list of T cell receptor beta chains from one sample in a study of T-cell memory formation after mild COVID-19. TCRdb re-called the 5' RACE reads through MiXCR, storing one row per CDR3 protein. Among hundreds of thousands of distinct CDR3 sequences listed, about 20% were seen once. Sequencing used PBMCs or a T cell subset sorted from them (not recorded which). All receptors derive from an adult woman who had mild COVID-19 (a few samples of this study predate the infection). Cell type and time point are not known. The conserved cysteine and the conserved F or W are not part of the CDR3 here.

TRBJ1-3 TRBV2 ASSESGNTIY
TRBJ1-1 TRBV6-5 ASSYLSGGRNTEAF
TRBJ1-1 TRBV3-1 ASSQYPAVSEAF
TRBJ2-7 TRBV5-6 ASSLTGRIYEQY
TRBJ2-5 TRBV7-2 ASSGRLADKTQY
TRBJ2-1 TRBV12-3/TRBV12-4 ASSGTSGWSSYNEQF
TRBJ2-1 TRBV20-1 SATVAGENNEQF
TRBJ1-5 TRBV6-5 ASSYSIGSNQPQH
TRBJ2-7 TRBV29-1 SALDRGLNEQY
TRBJ2-1 TRBV4-1 ASSQDGGGVNNEQF
TRBJ2-4 TRBV5-6 ASSRDRTAKNIQY
TRBJ2-1 TRBV6-2/TRBV6-3 ASSQLIRGAPSNEQF
TRBJ2-7 TRBV5-1 ASSRAGATYEQY
TRBJ2-2 TRBV12-3/TRBV12-4 ASSPPALGELF
TRBJ1-3 TRBV5-1 ASSLGAGNTIY
TRBJ2-5 TRBV7-9 ASSSIRTGDLGETQY
TRBJ2-2 TRBV7-9 ASSLEQSHTGELF
TRBJ2-5 TRBV5-5 ASSLVPSGAEETQY